The rows below give T cell receptor beta chains drawn from one sample of a study of tumor T cells in aggressive B-cell lymphoma. Method: immunoSEQ multiplex PCR; TCRdb's copy keeps in-frame clones and lacks some. Of approximately 4,300 clones listed, about 85% were seen once; the top ten hold 4% to 5%. Sequencing was performed on tumor tissue. All receptors derive from an adult with diffuse large B cell lymphoma. CDR3s include the opening cysteine and the closing phenylalanine or tryptophan. D genes are given only for firm matches. The size field is filled for only some rows; it gives once, few, many or a size class.

clone size: .
CDR3 length: 15
V gene: TRBV4-3
J gene: TRBJ1-1
D gene: .
CDR3 protein: CASSQDGTSNTEAFF
CDR3 DNA: TGCGCCAGCAGCCAAGATGGGACATCGAACACTGAAGCTTTCTTT

clone size: few
CDR3 length: 13
V gene: TRBV6-1
J gene: TRBJ1-5
D gene: TRBD1
CDR3 protein: CASSPQGDQPQHF
CDR3 DNA: TGTGCCAGCAGCCCGCAGGGGGATCAGCCCCAGCATTTT

clone size: .
CDR3 length: 16
V gene: TRBV5-6
J gene: TRBJ1-1
D gene: .
CDR3 protein: CASSLRFGGGNTEAFF
CDR3 DNA: TGTGCCAGCAGCTTGCGTTTTGGGGGGGGAAACACTGAAGCTTTCTTT

clone size: .
CDR3 length: 14
V gene: TRBV6-1
J gene: TRBJ1-1
D gene: TRBD1
CDR3 protein: CATNNDRGRTEAFF
CDR3 DNA: TGTGCCACCAATAATGACAGGGGTCGAACTGAAGCTTTCTTT

clone size: .
CDR3 length: 13
V gene: TRBV6-5
J gene: TRBJ2-7
D gene: .
CDR3 protein: CASSPAASYEQYF
CDR3 DNA: TGTGCCAGCAGTCCGGCGGCCTCCTACGAGCAGTACTTC

clone size: .
CDR3 length: 15
V gene: TRBV14
J gene: TRBJ1-1
D gene: TRBD1
CDR3 protein: CASSPWGQGNTEAFF
CDR3 DNA: TGTGCCAGCAGCCCATGGGGACAGGGGAACACTGAAGCTTTCTTT

clone size: .
CDR3 length: 12
V gene: TRBV11-2
J gene: TRBJ1-1
D gene: .
CDR3 protein: CASSSWETEAFF
CDR3 DNA: TGTGCCAGCAGCTCCTGGGAGACTGAAGCTTTCTTT

clone size: .
CDR3 length: 14
V gene: TRBV27
J gene: TRBJ2-5
D gene: .
CDR3 protein: CASSLSGRKETQYF
CDR3 DNA: TGTGCCAGCAGTTTATCGGGGAGAAAAGAGACCCAGTACTTC

clone size: .
CDR3 length: 12
V gene: TRBV4-2
J gene: TRBJ2-7
D gene: .
CDR3 protein: CASSLRHYEQYF
CDR3 DNA: TGTGCCAGCAGCCTCAGACACTACGAGCAGTACTTC

clone size: .
CDR3 length: 12
V gene: TRBV27
J gene: TRBJ1-2
D gene: .
CDR3 protein: CASKDSLYGYTF
CDR3 DNA: TGTGCCAGCAAAGACAGTCTCTATGGCTACACCTTC

clone size: .
CDR3 length: 16
V gene: TRBV30
J gene: TRBJ1-2
D gene: .
CDR3 protein: CAWPRECYRKTYGYTF
CDR3 DNA: TGTGCCTGGCCTAGAGAGTGTTATAGAAAGACCTATGGCTACACCTTC

clone size: .
CDR3 length: 14
V gene: TRBV28
J gene: TRBJ2-7
D gene: TRBD1
CDR3 protein: CASSSPDREYEQYF
CDR3 DNA: TGTGCCAGCAGTTCCCCGGACAGGGAATACGAGCAGTACTTC

clone size: once
CDR3 length: 16
V gene: TRBV27
J gene: TRBJ1-2
D gene: .
CDR3 protein: CASSFSGQSGFYGYTF
CDR3 DNA: TGTGCCAGCAGTTTCAGCGGACAGAGCGGCTTCTATGGCTACACCTTC

clone size: .
CDR3 length: 17
V gene: TRBV19
J gene: TRBJ1-6
D gene: .
CDR3 protein: CASHQRGSQVGNSPLHF
CDR3 DNA: TGTGCCAGCCATCAGCGGGGGTCCCAAGTGGGGAATTCACCCCTCCACTTT

clone size: .
CDR3 length: 13
V gene: TRBV13
J gene: TRBJ1-1
D gene: .
CDR3 protein: CASSPRQNTEAFF
CDR3 DNA: TGTGCCAGCAGCCCCAGACAGAACACTGAAGCTTTCTTT

clone size: .
CDR3 length: 10
V gene: TRBV28
J gene: TRBJ1-2
D gene: .
CDR3 protein: CASSFRGYTF
CDR3 DNA: TGTGCCAGCAGTTTCCGTGGCTACACCTTC

clone size: .
CDR3 length: 14
V gene: TRBV28
J gene: TRBJ1-2
D gene: .
CDR3 protein: CASRRGGEDYGYTF
CDR3 DNA: TGTGCCAGCAGGAGAGGGGGGGAGGACTATGGCTACACCTTC

clone size: .
CDR3 length: 15
V gene: TRBV19
J gene: TRBJ1-4
D gene: .
CDR3 protein: CASSTFSGEEEKLFF
CDR3 DNA: TGTGCCAGTAGTACCTTCTCGGGAGAAGAGGAAAAACTGTTTTTT

clone size: .
CDR3 length: 16
V gene: TRBV5-1
J gene: TRBJ2-4
D gene: TRBD1
CDR3 protein: CASSWGQGLAKNIQYF
CDR3 DNA: TGCGCCAGCAGCTGGGGACAGGGACTAGCCAAAAACATTCAGTACTTC

clone size: once
CDR3 length: 16
V gene: TRBV18
J gene: TRBJ2-1
D gene: .
CDR3 protein: CASSPLRQISYNEQFF
CDR3 DNA: TGTGCCAGCTCACCGCTGAGACAGATCTCCTACAATGAGCAGTTCTTC

clone size: .
CDR3 length: 15
V gene: TRBV6-5
J gene: TRBJ1-2
D gene: .
CDR3 protein: CASSYGGGRVYGYTF
CDR3 DNA: TGTGCCAGCAGTTACGGGGGCGGAAGAGTCTATGGCTACACCTTC

clone size: .
CDR3 length: 13
V gene: TRBV29-1
J gene: TRBJ1-1
D gene: .
CDR3 protein: CSVGRQANTEAFF
CDR3 DNA: TGCAGCGTGGGTAGACAGGCGAACACTGAAGCTTTCTTT

clone size: .
CDR3 length: 16
V gene: TRBV5-4
J gene: TRBJ2-4
D gene: .
CDR3 protein: CASSRGGATLENIQYF
CDR3 DNA: TGTGCCAGCAGCCGAGGGGGGGCCACCCTGGAGAACATTCAGTACTTC

clone size: .
CDR3 length: 12
V gene: TRBV7-2
J gene: TRBJ2-1
D gene: .
CDR3 protein: CASSSQGSEQFF
CDR3 DNA: TGTGCCAGCAGCTCCCAGGGGAGCGAGCAGTTCTTC

clone size: .
CDR3 length: 13
V gene: TRBV7-9
J gene: TRBJ1-3
D gene: .
CDR3 protein: CASSRDRSGTIYF
CDR3 DNA: TGTGCCAGCAGCCGCGATCGTTCCGGCACCATATATTTT

clone size: .
CDR3 length: 14
V gene: TRBV19
J gene: TRBJ2-2
D gene: TRBD1
CDR3 protein: CASSPGTGGGELFF
CDR3 DNA: TGTGCCAGTAGTCCTGGGACAGGAGGCGGGGAGCTGTTTTTT

clone size: .
CDR3 length: 13
V gene: TRBV5-1
J gene: TRBJ1-5
D gene: .
CDR3 protein: CASSPAGDQPQHF
CDR3 DNA: TGCGCCAGCAGCCCGGCAGGGGATCAGCCCCAGCATTTT

clone size: once
CDR3 length: 15
V gene: TRBV27
J gene: TRBJ2-5
D gene: TRBD2
CDR3 protein: CASSFGTSGLRTQYF
CDR3 DNA: TGTGCCAGCAGTTTTGGCACTAGCGGTCTCAGGACCCAGTACTTC

clone size: .
CDR3 length: 16
V gene: TRBV7-3
J gene: TRBJ2-3
D gene: TRBD2
CDR3 protein: CASSTGLAGPRGTQYF
CDR3 DNA: TGTGCCAGCAGCACGGGACTAGCGGGTCCTAGGGGTACGCAGTATTTT

clone size: .
CDR3 length: 13
V gene: TRBV29-1
J gene: TRBJ2-2
D gene: .
CDR3 protein: CSAQKGDGGELFF
CDR3 DNA: TGCAGCGCCCAAAAGGGGGACGGCGGGGAGCTGTTTTTT

clone size: .
CDR3 length: 14
V gene: TRBV2
J gene: TRBJ1-5
D gene: .
CDR3 protein: CASSDEGNNQPQHF
CDR3 DNA: TGTGCCAGCAGTGACGAGGGAAATAATCAGCCCCAGCATTTT

clone size: .
CDR3 length: 12
V gene: TRBV21-1
J gene: TRBJ1-2
D gene: .
CDR3 protein: CASPSVFYGYTF
CDR3 DNA: TGTGCCAGCCCGAGTGTTTTCTATGGCTACACCTTC

clone size: .
CDR3 length: 17
V gene: TRBV7-9
J gene: TRBJ2-3
D gene: TRBD2
CDR3 protein: CASSPGQAGSRTDTQYF
CDR3 DNA: TGTGCCAGCAGTCCTGGGCAAGCGGGGTCTCGAACAGATACGCAGTATTTT

clone size: .
CDR3 length: 15
V gene: TRBV29-1
J gene: TRBJ1-2
D gene: TRBD1
CDR3 protein: CSVGILGQESYGYTF
CDR3 DNA: TGCAGCGTTGGAATATTGGGACAGGAGAGCTATGGCTACACCTTC

clone size: .
CDR3 length: 15
V gene: TRBV6-5
J gene: TRBJ1-2
D gene: .
CDR3 protein: CASRVLGTSNYGYTF
CDR3 DNA: TGTGCCAGCAGGGTCCTCGGGACTTCTAACTATGGCTACACCTTC

clone size: .
CDR3 length: 15
V gene: TRBV6-5
J gene: TRBJ1-3
D gene: .
CDR3 protein: CASSYSGGTGNTIYF
CDR3 DNA: TGTGCCAGCAGTTACTCGGGCGGGACTGGAAACACCATATATTTT

clone size: .
CDR3 length: 16
V gene: TRBV28
J gene: TRBJ1-5
D gene: .
CDR3 protein: CASSLFGGVSNQPQHF
CDR3 DNA: TGTGCCAGCAGTTTATTTGGCGGGGTTAGCAATCAGCCCCAGCATTTT

clone size: .
CDR3 length: 15
V gene: TRBV13
J gene: TRBJ2-2
D gene: .
CDR3 protein: CASSFYRANTGELFF
CDR3 DNA: TGTGCCAGCAGCTTTTACAGGGCGAACACCGGGGAGCTGTTTTTT